This T cell receptor (beta chain) was sequenced for a study of T-cell memory formation after mild COVID-19. Looking at the study overall: Among the donors, TCR clusters were largely specific to each donor. Study observations and caveats: The study found balanced CD4/CD8 in clones contracting day 15 to 85 and a CD4+ lean in later expanders. Pre-infection memory held some responding clones, suggesting pre-existing cross-reactive T cells responded.

In regard to this clonotype: The antigen is unknown.

5'RACE, which relied on constant-segment primers, yielded TCR alpha and TCR beta cDNA libraries carrying sample barcodes and UMIs. MiXCR was run by TCRdb on the 5' RACE reads, yielding one entry per CDR3 protein. The repertoire holds around 200,000 distinct CDR3 sequences, with 27% as singletons. The germline V and J ends were trimmed by 4 bases and 6 bases, with 17 bases remaining between them. Germline CDR1 is SGHRS and CDR2 is YFSETQ. The length of the CDR3 is 15 residues. The V and J genes are TRBV5-1 and TRBJ1-5; the D gene is possibly TRBD1 (5 bases). What was sequenced was PBMCs or a T cell subset sorted from them (not recorded which). This receptor was identified in an adult woman who had mild COVID-19 (a few samples of this study predate the infection). Cell type and time point are not known. CDR3 region: CASSAGLPGRQPQHF. The CDR3 bases are TGCGCCAGCAGCGCGGGCCTCCCGGGGCGTCAGCCCCAGCATTTT. The complete variable domain, with remaining parts taken from reference TRBV5-1 and TRBJ1-5, reads KAGVTQTPRYLIKTRGQQVTLSCSPISGHRSVSWYQQTPGQGLQFLFEYFSETQRNKGNFPGRFSGRQFSNSRSEMNVSTLELGDSALYLCASSAGLPGRQPQHFGDGTRLSIL.